The entry below gives a single T cell receptor (beta chain) sequence along with its context. These data originate in a study of PD-L1 blockade in urothelial cancer. Overall study context: Treatment start was followed by blood analysis at 3 weeks (second dose) and again at 6 weeks. A median of about 140,000 T cells was found in the blood samples.

Sequencing used immunoSEQ multiplex PCR; TCRdb keeps in-frame clones, though not all of them. The data show tens of thousands of clones, 80% to 85% seen once. The time point: pretreatment peripheral blood. The source material was PBMCs, sampled around atezolizumab (anti-PD-L1) treatment. The receptor comes from a man between 60 and 75 years old with urothelial cancer.

Here the CDR3 reads CASSLTSGGAGEQYF. CDR3 nucleotide sequence: TGTGCCAGCAGCCTTACTAGCGGGGGGGCTGGGGAGCAGTACTTC. J is TRBJ2-7 and V is TRBV5-6; 13 nucleotides match TRBD2. The germline V gene has CDR1 SGHDT and CDR2 YYEEEE. The junction had 8 bases not matched to a gene; V was cut back by 4 bases and J by 7 bases. The CDR3 contains 15 residues.